The entry below describes one TCR beta chain. The data were taken from a study of blood T cell repertoires in COVID-19. Study-level background: Samples representing acute and convalescent COVID-19 were sourced from the United States, Italy and Spain. PBMCs, B-cell-depleted T cells, or T cells provided the cDNA or gDNA that made up the material.

The CDR3 covers 16 residues. The authors' processing: Amplifying reference gene primers gave estimates of nucleated cell counts. Profiling relied on immunoSEQ multiplex PCR, and the TCRdb table lists in-frame clones only, not all of them. That table gives V, J and clone size, and the DNA gave D and trimming. Among around 260,000 clones listed, about 80% were seen once. The chain recombines TRBV21-1 with TRBJ2-7; the table gives TRBD1 as D, unverified against the DNA. TRBV21-1 is termed a pseudogene. The specimen was peripheral blood. The receptor was isolated from a person aged 70 to 85 with COVID-19, enrolled during active disease. CDR3 loop: CASSKRGTDPTYEQYF. The CDR3 nucleotides are TGTGCCAGCAGCAAACGAGGGACAGACCCAACCTACGAGCAGTACTTC.